Sequencing of this T cell receptor beta chain was carried out in a study of T-cell memory formation after mild COVID-19. Overall study results and limits: Researchers found some responding clones in pre-infection memory, a sign that cross-reactive memory joined.

Many counts were recorded for this clonotype. Its antigen is not known. TCRdb re-derived calls from the 5' RACE reads in MiXCR, one entry per CDR3 protein. Altogether some 300,000 distinct CDR3 sequences are present, approximately 20% being singletons, with the ten largest covering around 21%. The receptor was isolated from a man between 18 and 35 years old who had mild COVID-19 (a few samples of this study predate the infection). Cell type and time point are not known. Source material: PBMCs or a T cell subset sorted from them (not recorded which).

CDR3 coding DNA: TGTGCCAGCAGCTTGGGGGTACGGCAGCCCCAGCATTTT. Its translation: CASSLGVRQPQHF. The chain carries TRBV7-2 and TRBJ1-5; possibly TRBD1 for D (5 bases). V lost 3 bases and J lost 7, with 10 bases in between. CDR3 length equals 13 residues. Germline loops: CDR1 SGHTA, CDR2 FQGNSA.